Included here is one T cell receptor beta chain sequence, with context. Its antigen is undetermined. This sample is drawn from a study of T cell repertoires in cytomegalovirus infection. Study-wide background: Both CMV infection and a matching HLA type were indicated by public TCR beta signatures.

Germline CDR1 MDHEN, CDR2 SYDVKM. There are 15 residues in the CDR3. V shed 4 bases, J shed 0 bases, and the junction held 0 bases outside the gene matches. Findings of the study overall: Adding up the frequency of public TCR beta families identified people who carried CMV plus the relevant HLA. What dominated the ex vivo response were HLA-C-restricted CMV-specific TCR beta clonotypes.

TCRdb re-called the reads with MiXCR, one entry per CDR3 protein. This table has fewer than 550,000 distinct CDR3 sequences, approximately 15% appearing once. The origin of this receptor is a human donor in good health (CMV status not recorded). Some clones in this sample may be carry-over from other donors' samples. Sequencing was done on a sample of CD8+ T cells from PBMCs. The V gene is TRBV28, the J gene TRBJ1-3; TRBD1 agrees at 10 bases. CDR3 DNA sequence: TGTGCCAGCAGTTGGGACAGGGGCTCTGGAAACACCATATATTTT. Protein: CASSWDRGSGNTIYF.